These 27 T cell receptor beta chains originate from one sample sequenced in a study of blood T cells in healthy people across ages. A second about 6 to 12 cycle PCR used barcoded and J-beta primers. TCRdb recomputed calls from the 5' RACE reads with MiXCR, one row per CDR3 protein. The sample contains 800,000 or so distinct CDR3 sequences, just under 25% of which appear only once. These data also featured in a second study, about T cells of mothers and their children.

The sample was blood. These receptors were obtained from a boy aged 5-17 years in good health.

Here the CDR3 reads CASSYGGVAEAFF. In nucleotides, the CDR3 is TGTGCCAGCAGTTACGGGGGGGTCGCTGAAGCTTTCTTT. The chain employs TRBV6-6 and TRBJ1-1; tentatively, D is TRBD1 (5 bases). Germline V gives CDR1 MNHNY, CDR2 SVGAGI (reference sequence). Deletions cut 2 bases from V and 6 bases from J, with 10 bases between. The CDR3 is 13 residues long.

This rearrangement joins TRBV14 to TRBJ2-1; D not resolved. The J call may be in error: the DNA end matches TRBJ2-5 better. Per germline, CDR1 SGHDN and CDR2 FVKESK. This CDR3 region has 14 residues. This chain's CDR3 is CASSQARRPETQYF. The CDR3 DNA sequence: TGTGCCAGCAGCCAAGCGCGCCGACCGGAGACCCAGTACTTC.

This clonotype showed up just a few times. The rearrangement uses TRBV7-9 and TRBJ2-1; D call uncertain. This CDR3 has 16 residues. V lost 1 base and J lost 0, with 10 bases in between. Germline lookup yields CDR1 SEHNR and CDR2 FQNEAQ (reference sequence). CDR3 residues: CASSLVALSSYNEQFF. In DNA, the CDR3 is TGTGCCAGCAGCTTAGTGGCCCTTAGCTCCTACAATGAGCAGTTCTTC.

V is TRBV20-1 and J is TRBJ1-4; the D is unclear. The V gene lost 0 bases and the J gene lost 5 bases, with 13 bases spanning the gap. Looked up from germline, CDR1 is DFQATT and CDR2 is SNEGSKA (reference sequence). There are 15 residues in the CDR3. The chain's CDR3 is CSARDPSGQNEKLFF. DNA for the CDR3: TGCAGTGCTAGAGACCCCTCCGGGCAGAATGAAAAACTGTTTTTT.

The chain links TRBV28 to TRBJ2-3; no clear D. Trimming left V 8 bases short and J 4 bases short, with 19 bases between. Germline V lookup: CDR1 MDHEN, CDR2 SYDVKM. This CDR3 comprises 15 residues. This CDR3 is CASGSPSLGADTQYF. CDR3 coding DNA: TGTGCCAGCGGGTCGCCGTCCCTTGGCGCAGATACGCAGTATTTT.

J is TRBJ2-3 and V is TRBV28, with D perhaps TRBD2 (5 bases). CDR1 and CDR2 (germline): MDHEN, SYDVKM. The V gene lost 2 bases and the J gene lost 4 bases, with 7 bases spanning the gap. This CDR3 is built from 13 residues. CDR3 sequence reads: CASSLLASDTQYF. CDR3 DNA: TGTGCCAGCAGTTTACTAGCCTCAGATACGCAGTATTTT.

The chain employs TRBV5-5 and TRBJ2-1, with TRBD1 matching 9 bases. The CDR3 length is 15 residues. The V gene end was trimmed by 6 bases and the J gene end by 7 bases; junction bases not matched to a gene: 11. Germline values: CDR1 SGHKS, CDR2 YYEKEE (reference sequence). Here the CDR3 reads CASTLGTGHGNEQFF. The CDR3 DNA reads as TGTGCCAGCACCCTAGGGACAGGGCATGGGAATGAGCAGTTCTTC.

The rearrangement links TRBV28 to TRBJ1-2, with 9 bases aligning to TRBD1. The CDR3 length is 15 residues. The ends lost 5 bases at V and 8 bases at J; junction bases unmatched: 12. Germline CDR1 reads MDHEN; CDR2 reads SYDVKM. CDR3 nucleotide sequence: TGTGCCAGCAGTCAAGACAGGGGGGAAACGGAGGGCTACACCTTC. Translation gives CASSQDRGETEGYTF.

This clonotype appeared a few times. This chain uses TRBV20-1 with TRBJ2-2; D is unresolved. This CDR3 contains 13 residues. Deletions cut 3 bases from V and 1 base from J, with 6 bases between. In germline, CDR1 is DFQATT, CDR2 SNEGSKA (reference sequence). CDR3 coding DNA: TGCAGTGCTAGCCCTGAGAACACCGGGGAGCTGTTTTTT. The encoded protein is CSASPENTGELFF.

In its sample, this clonotype was seen many times. V and J are TRBV20-1 and TRBJ2-1; D possibly uses TRBD1 or TRBD2 (5 bases each). Germline V lookup: CDR1 DFQATT, CDR2 SNEGSKA (reference sequence). There are 13 residues in the CDR3. Trimming stripped 0 bases from V and 5 bases from J, with 8 bases between. CDR3 protein: CSARDRDHNEQFF. The DNA of the CDR3 is TGCAGTGCTAGAGACAGGGACCACAATGAGCAGTTCTTC.

Only a few counts were recorded for this clonotype. The chain couples TRBV7-2 to TRBJ2-4; D unresolved. CDR1 and CDR2 (germline): SGHTA, FQGNSA. Deletions cut 3 bases from V and 3 bases from J, with 12 bases between. CDR3 length: 15 amino acids. CDR3 loop: CASSLWDGDKNIQYF. The CDR3 region has the DNA TGTGCCAGCAGCTTGTGGGATGGCGACAAAAACATTCAGTACTTC. Variable domain in full (rest from reference TRBV7-2 and TRBJ2-4): GAGVSQSPSNKVTEKGKDVELRCDPISGHTALYWYRQSLGQGLEFLIYFQGNSAPDKSGLPSDRFSAERTGGSVSTLTIQRTQQEDSAVYLCASSLWDGDKNIQYFGAGTRLSVL.

The chain carries TRBV29-1 and TRBJ1-1; no reliable D call. Trimming cost V 5 bases and J 3 bases, with 13 bases left between them. Germline CDR1 reads SQVTM; CDR2 reads ANQGSEA. The CDR3 sequence is 13 residues long. The CDR3 bases are TGCAGCGTTCATGGACGGCTGGACACTGAAGCTTTCTTT. Encoded protein: CSVHGRLDTEAFF.

This clonotype has a handful of counts. The junction and the germline gene differ at one end; a read error may be behind it. The chain recombines TRBV3-1 with TRBJ2-5, with 8 bases lining up with TRBD2. The DNA end favors TRBJ2-1, so the J call may be wrong. The CDR3 loop spans 15 amino acids. Germline V gene lookup returns CDR1 LGHDT and CDR2 YNNKEL (reference sequence). CDR3 region: CASSPGGGTNNEQFF. CDR3 nucleotide sequence: TGTGCCAGCAGTCCAGGCGGGGGGACTAACAACGAGCAGTTCTTC.

This clonotype was counted only a few times. The chain has TRBV28 and TRBJ2-3; the match to TRBD1 covers 7 bases. Germline-derived CDR1 and CDR2 are MDHEN and SYDVKM. CDR3 length: 16 amino acids. Trimming cost V 2 bases and J 2 bases; bases outside gene matches: 7. DNA of the CDR3: TGTGCCAGCAGTTTAATTGGTGGGACAGCCACAGATACGCAGTATTTT. Its translation is CASSLIGGTATDTQYF. The full variable domain, in which reference TRBV28 and TRBJ2-3 provide the parts outside the CDR3, is DVKVTQSSRYLVKRTGEKVFLECVQDMDHENMFWYRQDPGLGLRLIYFSYDVKMKEKGDIPEGYSVSREKKERFSLILESASTNQTSMYLCASSLIGGTATDTQYFGPGTRLTVL.

The V gene is TRBV7-6, the J gene TRBJ2-3, with 7 bases fitting TRBD1. The ends lost 4 bases at V and 2 bases at J; junction bases unmatched: 9. Germline V gene sequence: CDR1 SGHVS, CDR2 FNYEAQ. The CDR3 is made up of 16 amino acids. CDR3 DNA: TGTGCCAGCAGCTCGTCCGGGACAGCACCCACAGATACGCAGTATTTT. It is translated as CASSSSGTAPTDTQYF.

V and J are TRBV6-2 or TRBV6-3 and TRBJ1-5; no definite D call. This CDR3 contains 13 residues. Per the germline V gene, CDR1 is MNHEY and CDR2 is SVGEGT. V was trimmed by 9 bases and J by 10 bases, leaving 19 bases between them. CDR3 amino acids: CASSQPPRGPQHF. CDR3 DNA sequence: TGTGCCAGTTCCCAGCCGCCCCGAGGACCCCAGCATTTT.

J is TRBJ1-2 and V is TRBV12-3 or TRBV12-4; 7 positions match TRBD1. The CDR3 is 14 amino acids. The junction had 7 bases not matched to a gene; V was cut back by 7 bases and J by 2 bases. DNA of the CDR3: TGTGCCAGCACCTTGGGACAGCCGAACTATGGCTACACCTTC. Translating gives CASTLGQPNYGYTF.

The rearrangement links TRBV29-1 to TRBJ1-1; a weak D match, TRBD1 (6 bases). The CDR3 sequence is 15 residues long. Germline V CDR1 and CDR2: SQVTM, ANQGSEA. V lost 3 bases, J lost 5 bases, and 19 bases lay in between. CDR3: CSVESWFRGWTEAFF. CDR3 nucleotides: TGCAGCGTTGAGAGTTGGTTCAGGGGCTGGACTGAAGCTTTCTTT. Full variable domain (missing parts from reference TRBV29-1 and TRBJ1-1): SAVISQKPSRDICQRGTSLTIQCQVDSQVTMMFWYRQQPGQSLTLIATANQGSEATYESGFVIDKFPISRPNLTFSTLTVSNMSPEDSSIYLCSVESWFRGWTEAFFGQGTRLTVV.

In nucleotides, the CDR3 is TGCAGTGCCAGGGACAGAGGGGATAACACCGGGGAGCTGTTTTTT. Translation gives CSARDRGDNTGELFF. The chain has TRBV20-1 and TRBJ2-2; 7 nucleotides match TRBD1. Germline V gene lookup returns CDR1 DFQATT and CDR2 SNEGSKA (reference sequence). V gave up 6 bases and J gave up 2 bases; unmatched junction bases: 9. This CDR3 has 15 residues.

This chain connects TRBV27 to TRBJ1-4; D perhaps matches TRBD1 (5 bases). With 4 bases removed from V and 4 bases from J, the gap between germline ends came to 10 bases. The CDR3 has 14 amino acids. Per the germline V gene, CDR1 is MNHEY and CDR2 is SMNVEV (reference sequence). The CDR3 here is CASSSGLYNEKLFF. The CDR3 nucleotides read TGTGCCAGCAGTTCGGGACTGTATAATGAAAAACTGTTTTTT. Looking up the rest from reference TRBV27 and TRBJ1-4 gives the full variable domain: EAQVTQNPRYLITVTGKKLTVTCSQNMNHEYMSWYRQDPGLGLRQIYYSMNVEVTDKGDVPEGYKVSRKEKRNFPLILESPSPNQTSLYFCASSSGLYNEKLFFGSGTQLSVL.

The chain uses TRBV29-1 and TRBJ1-4, with D hard to call. Germline V CDR1 and CDR2: SQVTM, ANQGSEA. The CDR3 covers 12 residues. V was cut by 4 bases and J by 4 bases, with 7 bases left in between. CDR3 region: CSVAQDNEKLFF. The CDR3 bases are TGCAGCGTTGCGCAGGATAATGAAAAACTGTTTTTT.

The chain recombines TRBV2 with TRBJ2-3; TRBD2 agrees at 7 bases. Germline loops: CDR1 SNHLY, CDR2 FYNNEI. This CDR3 has 15 amino acids. Losses at the gene ends were 5 bases for V and 1 base for J; bases not matched to a gene: 6. CDR3 in amino acids: CASSSGTIGTDTQYF. For the CDR3, the DNA is TGTGCCAGCAGTTCCGGGACTATTGGCACAGATACGCAGTATTTT.

The chain carries TRBV7-2 and TRBJ2-7; 7 bases map to TRBD2. With 5 bases clipped from V and 3 bases from J, the junction kept 4 bases outside the gene matches. Germline CDR1 and CDR2: SGHTA and FQGNSA. This CDR3 has 13 residues. The CDR3 loop is CASSISGNYEQYF. In DNA form, the CDR3 reads TGTGCCAGCAGCATCAGCGGGAACTACGAGCAGTACTTC. The full variable domain, in which reference TRBV7-2 and TRBJ2-7 provide the parts outside the CDR3, is GAGVSQSPSNKVTEKGKDVELRCDPISGHTALYWYRQSLGQGLEFLIYFQGNSAPDKSGLPSDRFSAERTGGSVSTLTIQRTQQEDSAVYLCASSISGNYEQYFGPGTRLTVT.

The rearrangement uses TRBV6-1 and TRBJ2-7, with D maybe TRBD1 (5 bases). The CDR3 spans 14 residues. CDR1 and CDR2 (germline): MNHNS, SASEGT. Between the trimmed V and J ends, which lost 8 bases and 1 base, there was a span of 15 bases. The CDR3 sequence is CASRPQQGSYEQYF. The CDR3, as DNA: TGTGCCAGCCGTCCGCAGCAGGGATCCTACGAGCAGTACTTC.

This clonotype occurred a few times. The V and J genes are TRBV5-1 and TRBJ2-3, with D unresolved. CDR3 length: 16 amino acids. V shed 5 bases and J shed 2 bases, with 18 bases lying between them. Germline V gene data show CDR1 as SGHRS and CDR2 as YFSETQ. The CDR3 region is CASSGLDRRFTDTQYF. The CDR3 DNA is TGCGCCAGCAGTGGCTTGGACCGTCGTTTCACAGATACGCAGTATTTT.

This clonotype was counted only a few times. This CDR3 is CASSPPPGQMINYGYTF. The CDR3 nucleotides are TGTGCCAGCTCACCCCCTCCGGGACAGATGATTAACTATGGCTACACCTTC. The genes are TRBV18 and TRBJ1-2; 7 nucleotides agree with TRBD1. Unmatched junction bases numbered 11, after V lost 3 bases and J lost 1 base. Germline CDR1 and CDR2: KGHSH and LQKENI. This CDR3 has 17 amino acids.

There are a few counts of this clonotype. The chain links TRBV4-1 to TRBJ1-4; tentative D call: TRBD1 (5 bases). Trimming cost V 3 bases and J 10 bases, with 12 bases left between them. The CDR3 length is 13 residues. Germline CDR1 reads MGHRA; CDR2 reads YSYEKL. The CDR3 reads CASSHPLDRKLFF. The DNA for the CDR3 is TGCGCCAGCAGCCACCCTCTCGACAGAAAACTGTTTTTT.